One sample yielded the 3 T cell receptor beta chains listed below, sequenced in a study of blood T cell repertoires in COVID-19. The protocol was immunoSEQ multiplex PCR, while the TCRdb copy is restricted to in-frame clones and leaves out a portion. The data hold some 350,000 clones, with around 87% observed a single time. Sequencing used peripheral blood. These receptors all stem from a human donor in a cohort sampled during active COVID-19.

This chain uses TRBV28 with TRBJ1-2; 7 bases agree with TRBD1. The CDR3 is 13 amino acids. In germline, CDR1 is MDHEN, CDR2 SYDVKM. After removal of 8 bases from V and 0 bases from J, the junction contained 3 bases not matched to a gene. In DNA form, the CDR3 reads TGTGCCAGCCGGGACAGCTCTAACTATGGCTACACCTTC. Translated, it gives CASRDSSNYGYTF.

The CDR3 region is CSVVNSGGDNPYEQYF. As DNA, the CDR3 is TGCAGCGTTGTTAATAGCGGGGGGGACAACCCCTACGAGCAGTACTTC. J is TRBJ2-7 and V is TRBV29-1; 11 bases are shared with TRBD2. This CDR3 region has 16 residues. Germline V gene lookup returns CDR1 SQVTM and CDR2 ANQGSEA. The trim removed 4 bases at V and 2 bases at J, leaving 10 bases unmatched.

V is TRBV10-2 and J is TRBJ1-2; D is undetermined. CDR1 and CDR2 from the germline V gene are WSHSY and SAAADI. The CDR3 is 17 residues long. Trimming cost V 8 bases and J 1 base, with 23 bases left between them. CDR3 sequence (DNA): TGCGCCAGCCACGTCAGAGGTCTCCCCTCTCATAACTATGGCTACACCTTC. Protein product: CASHVRGLPSHNYGYTF.